This T cell receptor (beta chain) was recorded in a study of shared clonotypes between healthy human individuals. Whole-study results and caveats: Collection of samples was limited to blood; tissue repertoires likely differ. An anticipated effect of sequencing depth on clonotype sharing among donors was recognized. Some clonotypes were shared by all four sorted-subset donors, while others were not shared. The non-shared ones had lower generation probabilities than the shared ones.

Comments on this clone: What it recognizes is unknown. The same CDR3 arises from other DNA sequences in this sample as well.

Germline V gene sequence: CDR1 MDHEN, CDR2 SYDVKM. This CDR3 region has 14 residues. V lost 3 bases and J 3 bases, leaving 10 bases between the germline ends. Naive CD8 cells were CD45RO-negative, positively selected for CCR7, excluding terminally differentiated effector memory CD45RA+ cells. Donors comprised only Caucasian adults living in Nashville, Tennessee. Assay: immunoSEQ multiplex PCR; the TCRdb copy retains only in-frame clones and omits some. The sample holds approximately 590,000 clones, less than 97% seen once. The sample was naive CD8+ T cells sorted from blood. This TCR was recovered from a woman aged 25-40 years in good health. This chain connects TRBV28 to TRBJ2-3, with TRBD2 as a possible D gene (5 bases). CDR3 residues: CASSLGGRTDTQYF. The DNA for the CDR3 is TGTGCCAGCAGTTTGGGTGGGAGAACAGATACGCAGTATTTT. The variable domain in full, completed from reference TRBV28 and TRBJ2-3, reads DVKVTQSSRYLVKRTGEKVFLECVQDMDHENMFWYRQDPGLGLRLIYFSYDVKMKEKGDIPEGYSVSREKKERFSLILESASTNQTSMYLCASSLGGRTDTQYFGPGTRLTVL.